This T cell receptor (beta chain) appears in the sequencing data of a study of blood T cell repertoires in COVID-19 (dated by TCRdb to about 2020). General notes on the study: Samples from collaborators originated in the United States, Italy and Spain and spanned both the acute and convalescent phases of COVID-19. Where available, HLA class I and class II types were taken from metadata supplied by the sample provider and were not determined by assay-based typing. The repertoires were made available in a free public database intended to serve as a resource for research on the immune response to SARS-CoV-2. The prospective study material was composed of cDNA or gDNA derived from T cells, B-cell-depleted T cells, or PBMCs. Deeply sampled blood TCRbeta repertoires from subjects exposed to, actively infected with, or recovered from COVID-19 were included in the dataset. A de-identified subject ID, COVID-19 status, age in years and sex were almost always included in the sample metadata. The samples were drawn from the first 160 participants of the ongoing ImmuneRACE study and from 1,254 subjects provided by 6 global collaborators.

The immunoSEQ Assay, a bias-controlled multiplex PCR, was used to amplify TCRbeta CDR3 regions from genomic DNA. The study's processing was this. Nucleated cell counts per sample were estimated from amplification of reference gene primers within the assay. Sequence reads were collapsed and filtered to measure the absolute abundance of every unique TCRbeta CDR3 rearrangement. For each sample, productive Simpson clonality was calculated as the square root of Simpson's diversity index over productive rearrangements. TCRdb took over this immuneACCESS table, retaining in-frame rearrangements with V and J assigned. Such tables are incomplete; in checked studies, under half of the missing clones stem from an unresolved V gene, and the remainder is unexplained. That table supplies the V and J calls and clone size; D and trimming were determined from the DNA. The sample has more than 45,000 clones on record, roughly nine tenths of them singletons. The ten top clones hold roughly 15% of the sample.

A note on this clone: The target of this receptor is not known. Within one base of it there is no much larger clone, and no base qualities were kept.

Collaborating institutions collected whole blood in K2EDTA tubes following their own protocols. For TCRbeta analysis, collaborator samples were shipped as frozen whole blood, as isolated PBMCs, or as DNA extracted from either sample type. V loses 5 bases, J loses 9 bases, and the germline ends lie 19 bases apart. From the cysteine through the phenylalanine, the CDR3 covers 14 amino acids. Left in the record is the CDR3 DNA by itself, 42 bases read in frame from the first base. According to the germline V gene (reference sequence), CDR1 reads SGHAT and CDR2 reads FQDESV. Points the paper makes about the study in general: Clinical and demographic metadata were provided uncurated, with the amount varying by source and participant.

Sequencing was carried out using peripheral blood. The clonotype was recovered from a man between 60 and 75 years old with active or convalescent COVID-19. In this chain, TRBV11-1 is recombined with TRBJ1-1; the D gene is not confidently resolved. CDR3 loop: CASSPDYAESKAFF. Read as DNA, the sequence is TGTGCCAGCAGCCCGGACTATGCGGAGTCGAAAGCTTTCTTT.